Listed here are 17 T cell receptor beta chains from one sample, sequenced in a study of T cell responses to AZD1222 COVID-19 vaccine. The assay was immunoSEQ multiplex PCR, and TCRdb's table has in-frame clones only and misses some. The repertoire holds 150,000 to 200,000 clones, with approximately 94% as singletons. The sequencing here drew on peripheral blood, taken on day 0 of AZD1222 vaccination. The receptors were gathered from an adult in good health.

V gene TRBV10-3 combines with J gene TRBJ2-7, with 9 nucleotides matching TRBD1. V was clipped by 7 bases and J by 4 bases; unmatched bases: 11. CDR1 ENHRY and CDR2 SYGVKD come from the germline V gene. The CDR3 is made up of 15 amino acids. The CDR3 DNA is TGTGCCATCACCAATGGGGGACAGGGCTCTTACGAGCAGTACTTC. Its translation: CAITNGGQGSYEQYF.

The chain recombines TRBV5-1 with TRBJ1-1; 7 bases fit TRBD1. This CDR3 region has 15 residues. Germline-derived CDR1 and CDR2 are SGHRS and YFSETQ. J lost 1 base, V lost 4 bases, and 7 bases had no gene match. CDR3 sequence: CASSRTQGGNTEAFF. The DNA for the CDR3 is TGCGCCAGCAGCCGGACGCAGGGGGGGAACACTGAAGCTTTCTTT.

The chain's CDR3 is CASSMRSSPLGKLFF. The CDR3 DNA is TGTGCCAGTAGTATGCGGAGCTCACCTTTGGGAAAACTGTTTTTT. This chain uses TRBV19 with TRBJ1-4; D is uncertain. Germline lookup yields CDR1 LNHDA and CDR2 SQIVND (reference sequence). Trimming stripped 3 bases from V and 10 bases from J, with 18 bases between. The CDR3 contains 15 residues. The whole variable domain, remainder taken from reference TRBV19 and TRBJ1-4, is DGGITQSPKYLFRKEGQNVTLSCEQNLNHDAMYWYRQDPGQGLRLIYYSQIVNDFQKGDIAEGYSVSREKKESFPLTVTSAQKNPTAFYLCASSMRSSPLGKLFFGSGTQLSVL.

The CDR3 coding sequence is TGTGCCTGGAGTGCTCCGGACTTGGGTGGAAGGGGCTACACCTTC. It encodes CAWSAPDLGGRGYTF. The chain carries TRBV30 and TRBJ1-2; no firm D call. Germline V gene lookup returns CDR1 GTSNPN and CDR2 SVGIG (reference sequence). V was cut by 1 base and J by 8 bases, with 20 bases left in between. The CDR3 has 15 amino acids.

The chain links TRBV7-9 to TRBJ2-3, with D perhaps matching TRBD2 (5 bases). The length of the CDR3 is 15 residues. With 5 bases removed from V and 2 bases from J, the gap between germline ends came to 14 bases. Germline V lookup: CDR1 SEHNR, CDR2 FQNEAQ (reference sequence). CDR3 nucleotides: TGTGCCAGCAGCCCCCCGGGATGGATCACAGATACGCAGTATTTT. Translating gives CASSPPGWITDTQYF.

The V gene is TRBV6-5, the J gene TRBJ1-5; D is perhaps TRBD1 (5 bases). Germline loops: CDR1 MNHEY, CDR2 SVGAGI. Trimming took off 0 bases at V and 7 bases at J, with 10 bases between the two ends. This CDR3 has 14 residues. The CDR3 sequence is CASSYSGVGQPQHF. The CDR3 DNA follows: TGTGCCAGCAGTTACTCGGGGGTGGGCCAGCCCCAGCATTTT.

V usage is TRBV15 and J usage is TRBJ2-2, with D unresolved. V was cut by 5 bases and J by 2 bases, with 9 bases left in between. The V gene's germline CDR1 is LNHNV and CDR2 YYDKDF (reference sequence). CDR3 length equals 14 residues. This CDR3 is CATSRATNTGELFF. The DNA for the CDR3 is TGTGCCACCAGCCGCGCCACCAACACCGGGGAGCTGTTTTTT.

The genes are TRBV21-1 and TRBJ1-1; the table's D call, TRBD1, has no DNA check behind it. TRBV21-1 is an annotated pseudogene. The CDR3 totals 16 residues. CDR3 sequence (DNA): TGTGCCAGCAGCAAATCCGGACAGGGGGCGCGAACTGAAGCTTTCTTT. This translates into CASSKSGQGARTEAFF.

The chain uses TRBV5-5 and TRBJ2-7, with 11 bases that match TRBD2. J lost 6 bases, V lost 7 bases, and 12 bases had no gene match. The CDR3 spans 15 residues. Germline V gives CDR1 SGHKS, CDR2 YYEKEE (reference sequence). The CDR3 here is CASQLAGVIFSEQYF. CDR3 bases: TGTGCCAGCCAACTAGCGGGAGTAATCTTCTCCGAGCAGTACTTC.

V gene TRBV6-5 combines with J gene TRBJ1-4, with D tentatively TRBD1 (6 bases). The CDR3 runs to 14 residues. Germline assignment: CDR1 MNHEY and CDR2 SVGAGI. With 6 bases removed from V and 8 bases from J, the gap between germline ends came to 16 bases. The CDR3 bases are TGTGCCAGCAGGTCTACAGGGCTTGAGGAAAAACTGTTTTTT. Encoded protein: CASRSTGLEEKLFF.

V gene TRBV19 combines with J gene TRBJ2-2, with 7 bases aligning to TRBD2. The V and J ends lost 5 bases and 0 bases, in that order; junction bases with no gene match: 0. The CDR3 has 14 residues. The germline V gene has CDR1 LNHDA and CDR2 SQIVND (reference sequence). The CDR3 region is CASSLAANTGELFF. In DNA, the CDR3 is TGTGCCAGTAGTCTAGCGGCGAACACCGGGGAGCTGTTTTTT.

This clone appeared a few times. V and J are TRBV3-1 (or the pseudogene TRBV3-2) and TRBJ1-4, with D perhaps matching TRBD1 (6 bases). CDR3 length: 14 residues. V lost 1 base and J lost 12, with 15 bases in between. CDR1 and CDR2 from the germline V gene are LGHDT and YNNKEL (reference sequence). CDR3 in DNA: TGTGCCAGCAGCCAAGTTGTACAGGGCGGGCAACTGTTTTTT. Translation: CASSQVVQGGQLFF.

The rearrangement links TRBV5-8 to TRBJ2-7; D remains ambiguous. CDR1 is SGHTS, CDR2 YDEGEE, per germline. Trimming took off 0 bases at V and 0 bases at J, with 13 bases between the two ends. CDR3 length: 16 amino acids. CDR3 amino acids: CASSLDVDPSSYEQYF. CDR3 nucleotides: TGTGCCAGCAGCTTGGACGTAGACCCGAGCTCCTACGAGCAGTACTTC.

This chain links TRBV6-5 with TRBJ1-2, with 7 bases aligning to TRBD1. The CDR3 is 15 amino acids. From germline, CDR1 is MNHEY and CDR2 SVGAGI. V dropped 5 bases and J dropped 5; count of bases not matched to a gene: 11. The CDR3 sequence: CASSIRTGRGYGYTF. DNA of the CDR3: TGTGCCAGCAGTATAAGGACAGGACGAGGGTATGGCTACACCTTC.

The chain is built from TRBV15 and TRBJ2-7, with 7 bases matching TRBD1. Looked up from germline, CDR1 is LNHNV and CDR2 is YYDKDF (reference sequence). The CDR3 is made up of 14 amino acids. V dropped 8 bases and J dropped 0; count of bases not matched to a gene: 7. The CDR3 DNA sequence: TGTGCCACCGAAGCAGGGGACAGCTCCTACGAGCAGTACTTC. Translated, it gives CATEAGDSSYEQYF.

CDR3 loop: CASSVDARYTEAFF. The DNA for the CDR3 is TGTGCCAGCAGCGTAGACGCCCGGTACACTGAAGCTTTCTTT. This chain links TRBV9 with TRBJ1-1; D is undetermined. The CDR3 contains 14 residues. CDR1 and CDR2 from the germline V gene are SGDLS and YYNGEE. Trimming stripped 0 bases from V and 3 bases from J, with 9 bases between.

This chain joins TRBV9 and TRBJ2-1; TRBD2 agrees at 11 bases. CDR1 and CDR2 (germline): SGDLS, YYNGEE. CDR3 size: 17 residues. V lost 3 bases to trimming and J lost 6 bases; unmatched junction nucleotides: 11. The CDR3 region has the DNA TGTGCCAGCAGCGGCCCTCCCATGGGACTAGCGGTCAATGAGCAGTTCTTC. Translating gives CASSGPPMGLAVNEQFF.